The sequence of this TCR beta chain was determined in a study of OX40 agonist ivuxolimab in advanced cancers. About the full investigation: Ivuxolimab was an agonistic, fully human IgG2 monoclonal antibody directed against OX40 (CD134), a costimulatory receptor. The dose-escalation cohort was almost 85% male with a mean age of about 65 years, ranging from about 23 to 85. The point of sequencing TCRbeta in the periphery was to test whether ivuxolimab changed TCR sequence diversity and drove clonal T-cell expansion. Intravenous ivuxolimab was administered to patients every 2 weeks at six dose levels: 0.01, 0.1, 0.3, 1.5, 3 and 10 mg/kg. Among the 52 dose-escalation patients, 19 had hepatocellular carcinoma, roughly 15 melanoma, 9 renal cell carcinoma and 9 head and neck cancer. Prior anti-PD-1, anti-PD-L1 or anti-CTLA-4 therapy was permitted, and approximately 39% of dose-escalation patients had received checkpoint inhibitors. Partial responses occurred in three dose-escalation patients: two with cutaneous melanoma and one with hepatocellular carcinoma. The paper covers the monotherapy dose-escalation part of the phase I ivuxolimab trial, which included N = 52 patients.

The study at large found these results: At doses of 0.1 to 3.0 mg/kg, clonal expansion of both CD4+ and CD8+ T cells in blood was seen between baseline and week 6. In the 0.1-3.0 mg/kg groups, partial responders had among the lowest normalized peripheral clonal expansion, particularly in CD8+ T cells. The antigen specificity of the peripheral T cells that underwent clonal expansion was not determined. Low levels of normalized T-cell clonal expansion were also seen in some patients who did not respond. After ivuxolimab, CD8+ T cells had more expanded clones than CD4+ T cells on average.

Trimming costs V 2 bases and J 8 bases, and their ends lie 13 bases apart. Based on the germline V gene (reference sequence), the CDR1 and CDR2 sequences are GTSNPN and SVGIG. The CDR3 runs 13 amino acids, cysteine and phenylalanine included. CDR3 DNA is the only sequence kept; it has 39 bases, read in frame from the first base. Of note for this clone: Its antigen is unknown. Base qualities are not recorded, but no much larger clone differs from it by a single base.

For sequencing of the TCRbeta CDR3 region, genomic DNA was extracted from the sorted cells. The immunoSEQ Assay was used to sequence the TCRbeta CDR3 regions. In its TCRdb copy, this immuneACCESS table keeps in-frame sequences only and misses some clones. Where compared with another copy, unresolved V genes explain less than half of these, and the others have no known cause. Recorded for this sample are 70,000 or so clones; 75% to 90% of them occurred a single time. The ten largest clones add up to around 6.5% of the sample. The trial excluded patients who had a history of autoimmune disease or who were on systemic immunosuppression. Peripheral blood for TCR sequencing was collected from all dose cohorts at baseline, on cycle 4 day 1, and on cycle 7 day 1. Samples were obtained from an open-label, multicenter, first-in-human phase I dose-escalation trial of ivuxolimab. Adults with locally advanced or metastatic melanoma, renal cell, hepatocellular, or head and neck squamous cell carcinoma were enrolled in the trial. Before TCR sequencing, CD4+ T cells and CD8+ T cells were sorted from peripheral blood as separate populations.

The material sequenced was CD4+ or CD8+ T cells sorted from blood, taken in a trial of the OX40 agonist ivuxolimab. The origin of this receptor is an adult with an advanced solid tumor such as melanoma, head and neck, liver or kidney cancer. The chain links TRBV30 with TRBJ2-1; no confident D gene assignment can be made. The CDR3 corresponds to CAWSTLGWDEQFF. The sequenced DNA is TGTGCCTGGAGTACTTTAGGTTGGGATGAGCAGTTCTTC.